This T cell receptor (beta chain) comes out of a study of blood T cell repertoires in COVID-19. Study overall: Samples representing acute and convalescent COVID-19 were sourced from the United States, Italy and Spain. From T cells, B-cell-depleted T cells, or PBMCs came the material, which was cDNA or gDNA.

Trimming shortened V by 5 bases and J by 1 base, and 8 bases separated the two germline ends. Per the germline V gene, CDR1 is MNHNY and CDR2 is SVGAGI (reference sequence). This CDR3 has 13 residues. As originally analysed: Researchers report that nucleated cell counts were estimated from reference gene primer amplification. Only in-frame clones appear in the TCRdb table, and some are missing; sequencing was by immunoSEQ multiplex PCR. The V and J calls and the clone size are those of that table, but D and trimming were determined from the DNA. The sample carries roughly 120,000 clones, 84% recorded once.

The V and J genes are TRBV6-6 and TRBJ1-1, with unresolved D. Input material: peripheral blood. This clonotype originated in a woman between 35 and 50 years old with acute or convalescent COVID-19. CDR3 sequence: CASSPRGNTEAFF. The DNA of the CDR3 is TGTGCCAGCAGTCCACGGGGGAACACTGAAGCTTTCTTT.